This is a list of T cell receptor beta chains from one sample in a study of yellow fever vaccine responses in identical twins. TCRdb redid the calling of the RT-PCR reads with MiXCR, one entry per CDR3 protein. The sample records 5,700 or so distinct CDR3 sequences, 70% to 90% being singletons. Source: T cells from blood (PBMCs), unsorted or a sorted subset (not recorded which), taken before or after yellow fever vaccination (not recorded which). The source of these receptors is a woman between 18 and 30 years old who received the yellow fever vaccine. CDR3s leave out the opening cysteine and the closing phenylalanine or tryptophan. The size of a clone is reported for some rows only, either as once, few or many, or as a class for expanded clones.

few | TRBV7-2 | ASSLGGGTYYNEQF
- | TRBV20-1 | SARDPQRGRGDTQY
- | TRBV6-4 | ASSHQQGPMNTEAF
- | TRBV5-3 | ARSLRGGANTGELF
- | TRBV4-3 | ASSQDWGGGDTQY
- | TRBV20-1 | SASGQEYSPLH
- | TRBV6-2/TRBV6-3 | ASSYQRGSATEAF
- | TRBV4-2 | ASSPWGAGARNEQY
few | TRBV7-3 | ASSSGRAETQY
- | TRBV7-6 | ASSFDRPAYEQY
- | TRBV15 | ATSSVRQGNEQY
- | TRBV19 | ASSDRDISTDTQY
once | TRBV12-3/TRBV12-4 | ASSLVTGRMF
- | TRBV24-1 | ATGADRGLLETQY
- | TRBV6-5 | ASSWRESHTDTQY
- | TRBV11-1 | ASSLLVSSGANVLT
- | TRBV11-1 | ASSLRQGPIEQF